The rows below give T cell receptor beta chains drawn from one sample of a study of cytomegalovirus exposure and HLA in healthy donors. TCRdb keeps only in-frame clones here, not all; method: immunoSEQ multiplex PCR. The table records roughly 150,000 clones, about 85% of them present only once. The source material was PBMCs. The receptors here all came from a man aged 45-65 years in good health and CMV-seropositive. Both conserved end residues are part of each CDR3. Fields, in order: J gene, V gene, CDR3 protein.

>TRBJ2-7|TRBV10-3
CAISEQATYEQYF
>TRBJ1-2|TRBV7-8
CASSLADGAYGYTF
>TRBJ1-2|TRBV5-1
CASSLGTPANYGYTF
>TRBJ1-1|TRBV7-9
CASSLLGQRGAFF
>TRBJ2-7|TRBV5-1
CASSLAGTGNSYEQYF
>TRBJ2-1|TRBV4-2
CASSQNRDRARHEQFF
>TRBJ1-1|TRBV5-1
CASSRATGGGTEAFF
>TRBJ2-5|TRBV7-8
CASSSKGWGRETQYF
>TRBJ2-5|TRBV6-6
CASSYSLAGGQETQYF
>TRBJ2-7|TRBV6-5
CASSYSKEVQYF
>TRBJ2-7|TRBV7-5
CARSTPALAACEQYF
>TRBJ2-2|TRBV7-9
CASSKWASGNTGELFF
>TRBJ1-1|TRBV18
CASSPRSVQGNTEAFF
>TRBJ1-5|TRBV6-6
CASSPKLYQPQHF
>TRBJ2-7|TRBV19
CASSVMAVGFGEQYF
>TRBJ2-3|TRBV25-1
CATGLAGGVDTQYF
>TRBJ2-7|TRBV5-6
CASSLSGRPSYEQYF
>TRBJ2-7|TRBV7-2
CASSLALGLADYSYEQYF
>TRBJ2-1|TRBV28
CASSRRASYNEQFF
>TRBJ1-1|TRBV5-5
CASSLVVGARNTEAFF
>TRBJ2-5|TRBV25-1
CASSAYRGRETQYF
>TRBJ2-5|TRBV7-9
CASSIAGQETQYF
>TRBJ2-7|TRBV27
CASSPRPGGYEQYF
>TRBJ2-7|TRBV28
CASSLWGAGDSYEQYF
>TRBJ2-5|TRBV5-1
CASSHRSLRGETQYF
>TRBJ2-1|TRBV7-9
CASSPAGYNEQFF
>TRBJ2-7|TRBV28
CASEAVDTYEQYF
>TRBJ1-5|TRBV5-1
CASSLGREDQPQHF
>TRBJ2-5|TRBV5-1
CASSLQGWETQYF
>TRBJ2-3|TRBV4-1
CASSRGQGVSDTQYF
>TRBJ1-5|TRBV5-1
CASSFEGNQPQHF
>TRBJ2-3|TRBV5-1
CASSTGQKGDTQYF
>TRBJ1-2|TRBV7-9
CASSLSQGFYGYTF
>TRBJ2-4|TRBV6-5
CASSTTGNIQYF